The sequence of this T cell receptor beta chain was determined in a study of blood T cell repertoires in COVID-19. The overall study: Both acute and convalescent COVID-19 samples were obtained from the United States, Italy and Spain. The analysed material was cDNA or gDNA that came from T cells, B-cell-depleted T cells, or PBMCs.

Assignment of participants to cohorts was predicated upon participant-reported clinical history. V was trimmed by 4 bases and J by 7 bases, leaving 10 bases between them. CDR1 and CDR2 (germline): LGHNA, YNFKEQ. The CDR3 sequence is 13 residues long. Original handling: Estimated nucleated cell counts came from reference gene primer amplification. Only in-frame clones appear in the TCRdb table, and some are missing; sequencing was by immunoSEQ multiplex PCR. V and J calls and clone size are copied from that table; D and trimming were computed from the DNA. Seen here are 270,000 or so clones, approximately 91% observed once, and the top ten hold over 2%.

The TCR originated in a middle-aged woman with acute COVID-19. This rearrangement joins TRBV4-2 to TRBJ1-4, with no clear D. Sample: PBMCs or T cells enriched from blood (not recorded which). This CDR3 is CASSPESGEKLFF. The CDR3 region has the DNA TGTGCCAGCAGCCCCGAGTCCGGTGAAAAACTGTTTTTT.